Following are 25 T cell receptor beta chains from one sample sequenced in a study of T cell responses to AZD1222 COVID-19 vaccine (dated by TCRdb to about 2021). Libraries were made using the immunoSEQ multiplex PCR assay. TCRdb holds this immuneACCESS table with in-frame rearrangements only. Some clones are missing; in checked studies, unresolved V genes explain under half, and the rest has no known cause. The sample contains around 87,000 clones, approximately 91% of them found a single time. The ten most abundant clones make up roughly 20% of the sample. Sample time point, as interpreted from the label and publication: baseline before first vaccination. The input for sequencing was peripheral blood, taken on day 0 of AZD1222 vaccination. The receptors were gathered from an adult in good health.

This chain uses TRBV7-3 with TRBJ2-6, with 8 bases lining up with TRBD2. V lost 1 base to trimming and J lost 0 bases; unmatched junction nucleotides: 5. CDR3 length: 18 amino acids. Germline lookup yields CDR1 SGHTA and CDR2 FQGTGA. As DNA, the CDR3 is TGTGCCAGCAGCTTAATGAGCCTAGCGGGCTCTGGGGCCAACGTCCTGACTTTC. Translation: CASSLMSLAGSGANVLTF.

The rearrangement joins TRBV5-1 to TRBJ1-1; a possible D gene is TRBD1 (6 bases). Trimming left V 4 bases short and J 2 bases short, with 15 bases between. CDR3 length equals 15 residues. Per the germline V gene, CDR1 is SGHRS and CDR2 is YFSETQ. The CDR3 nucleotides read TGCGCCAGCAGCGTGACCGGGACAAGAAACACTGAAGCTTTCTTT. This sequence encodes CASSVTGTRNTEAFF.

This chain connects TRBV30 to TRBJ2-1; 10 nucleotides match TRBD2. Germline assignment: CDR1 GTSNPN and CDR2 SVGIG (reference sequence). The length of the CDR3 is 15 residues. V was pared by 0 bases and J by 9 bases, with 8 bases of the junction left unmatched. This CDR3 is CAWSVLQRGGLEQFF. DNA for the CDR3: TGTGCCTGGAGTGTACTTCAGCGGGGGGGCCTTGAGCAGTTCTTC.

The chain employs TRBV5-1 and TRBJ1-2, with D perhaps TRBD1 (5 bases). This CDR3 comprises 16 residues. With 3 bases removed from V and 6 bases from J, the gap between germline ends came to 21 bases. CDR1 and CDR2 from the germline V gene are SGHRS and YFSETQ. The CDR3 DNA follows: TGCGCCAGCAGCTCTCCGGTGGGGGGAATTCGAGATGGCTACACCTTC. It translates to CASSSPVGGIRDGYTF.

V usage is TRBV5-1 and J usage is TRBJ2-3, with 11 nucleotides matching TRBD2. V trimming: 4 bases; J trimming: 4 bases; junction bases outside the gene matches: 11. CDR3 length equals 17 residues. CDR1 and CDR2 from the germline V gene are SGHRS and YFSETQ. CDR3 sequence (DNA): TGCGCCAGCAGCCCACCCATAGCGGGGGGGCCATCAGATACGCAGTATTTT. The encoded protein is CASSPPIAGGPSDTQYF. The full variable domain, completed using reference TRBV5-1 and TRBJ2-3, is KAGVTQTPRYLIKTRGQQVTLSCSPISGHRSVSWYQQTPGQGLQFLFEYFSETQRNKGNFPGRFSGRQFSNSRSEMNVSTLELGDSALYLCASSPPIAGGPSDTQYFGPGTRLTVL.

The sample holds a few counts of this clone. This chain links TRBV5-1 with TRBJ2-7, with a tentative D call TRBD2 (7 bases). There are 15 residues in the CDR3. The V end was cut by 4 bases, the J end by 5 bases, with 19 bases between. The germline gives CDR1 SGHRS, CDR2 YFSETQ. The CDR3 reads CASSRSGGNRDEQYF. CDR3 in DNA: TGCGCCAGCAGCCGGTCGGGGGGCAATAGGGACGAGCAGTACTTC.

The chain combines TRBV9 with TRBJ2-1; possibly TRBD1 or TRBD2 for D (6 bases each). This CDR3 has 16 residues. Per the germline V gene, CDR1 is SGDLS and CDR2 is YYNGEE. V was shortened by 0 bases and J by 0 bases, with 10 bases between the two germline ends. The CDR3 loop reads CASSVGGATSYNEQFF. The DNA for the CDR3 is TGTGCCAGCAGCGTAGGGGGGGCGACCTCCTACAATGAGCAGTTCTTC.

This chain connects TRBV29-1 to TRBJ2-6, with D hard to call. The CDR3 has 14 amino acids. V was trimmed by 2 bases and J by 0 bases, leaving 5 bases between them. Germline CDR1 SQVTM, CDR2 ANQGSEA. The CDR3 protein is CSVESSSGANVLTF. The DNA for the CDR3 is TGCAGCGTTGAATCAAGCTCTGGGGCCAACGTCCTGACTTTC.

V and J are TRBV6-2 or TRBV6-3 and TRBJ1-1; TRBD1 aligns across 7 bases. J was trimmed by 5 bases and V by 5 bases; bases with no gene match: 11. The germline gives CDR1 MNHEY, CDR2 SVGEGT. The CDR3 is made up of 15 amino acids. Here the CDR3 DNA reads TGTGCCAGCAGTAAATGGGAGACAGGGCGGACTGAAGCTTTCTTT. Translation: CASSKWETGRTEAFF.

The chain is built from TRBV19 and TRBJ1-6, with D perhaps TRBD1 (6 bases). The V gene lost 7 bases and the J gene lost 8 bases, with 18 bases spanning the gap. CDR1 is LNHDA, CDR2 SQIVND, per germline (reference sequence). CDR3 length: 15 residues. The CDR3 nucleotides are TGTGCCAGTACTCGGACAGCCGAAGGGGATTCACCCCTCCACTTT. This codes for CASTRTAEGDSPLHF.

The chain has TRBV18 and TRBJ1-2; D is possibly TRBD1 (6 bases). Germline V gives CDR1 KGHSH, CDR2 LQKENI. This CDR3 spans 12 amino acids. V was clipped by 3 bases and J by 4 bases, with 6 bases between them. The CDR3: CASSPDSYGYTF. DNA for the CDR3: TGTGCCAGCTCACCGGACAGCTATGGCTACACCTTC.

The rearrangement uses TRBV19 and TRBJ2-7; TRBD1 matches at 8 bases. The CDR3 is made up of 15 amino acids. Germline V gives CDR1 LNHDA, CDR2 SQIVND (reference sequence). Losses at the gene ends were 4 bases for V and 2 bases for J; bases not matched to a gene: 7. The CDR3 DNA reads TGTGCCAGTAGTAGTTACGGACAGGGCCCCTACGAGCAGTACTTC. This gives the protein CASSSYGQGPYEQYF. Using reference TRBV19 and TRBJ2-7 for the parts outside the CDR3, the full variable domain is DGGITQSPKYLFRKEGQNVTLSCEQNLNHDAMYWYRQDPGQGLRLIYYSQIVNDFQKGDIAEGYSVSREKKESFPLTVTSAQKNPTAFYLCASSSYGQGPYEQYFGPGTRLTVT.

The rearrangement uses TRBV7-9 and TRBJ2-5; TRBD1 agrees at 8 bases. J gave up 5 bases and V 5 bases, and 16 bases lay outside the gene matches. This CDR3 has 17 amino acids. Germline V gives CDR1 SEHNR, CDR2 FQNEAQ (reference sequence). CDR3 residues: CASSPPGVGQGAETQYF. Written as DNA, the CDR3 is TGTGCCAGCAGCCCCCCAGGGGTGGGGCAGGGGGCCGAGACCCAGTACTTC.

This chain uses TRBV6-5 with TRBJ1-1, with D unresolved. CDR3 length: 11 residues. Trimming shortened V by 6 bases and J by 1 base, and 3 bases separated the two germline ends. CDR1 is MNHEY, CDR2 SVGAGI, per germline. CDR3: CASRWNTEAFF. In nucleotides, the CDR3 is TGTGCCAGCAGGTGGAACACTGAAGCTTTCTTT.

The chain employs TRBV5-6 and TRBJ1-2; D uncertain. CDR1 is SGHDT and CDR2 is YYEEEE in the germline V gene. V gave up 4 bases and J gave up 2 bases, with 12 bases separating them. The CDR3 totals 14 residues. Written as DNA, the CDR3 is TGTGCCAGCAGCCCCTCCATCGGCAACTATGGCTACACCTTC. This codes for CASSPSIGNYGYTF.

The gene calls are TRBV12-3 or TRBV12-4 and TRBJ2-7; D not certain. Between the trimmed V and J ends, which lost 3 bases and 4 bases, there was a span of 4 bases. The CDR3 runs to 11 residues. CDR3 protein: CASSFGYEQYF. In DNA, the CDR3 is TGTGCCAGCAGTTTCGGGTACGAGCAGTACTTC.

V is TRBV4-3 and J is TRBJ2-4, with 8 nucleotides matching TRBD1. Germline V lookup: CDR1 LGHNA, CDR2 YSLEER. The CDR3 sequence is 16 residues long. V lost 1 base, J lost 6 bases, and 8 bases stayed unmatched. For the CDR3, the DNA is TGCGCCAGCAGCCAAGCCTACGGACAGGGAGGAAACATTCAGTACTTC. Its protein is CASSQAYGQGGNIQYF.

This chain joins TRBV10-3 and TRBJ1-3, with D possibly matching TRBD1 (5 bases). Germline V gene lookup returns CDR1 ENHRY and CDR2 SYGVKD. The CDR3 has 13 amino acids. V was pared by 7 bases and J by 2 bases, with 9 bases between. The CDR3 protein is CAIKETAGNTIYF. CDR3 sequence (DNA): TGTGCCATCAAAGAGACAGCTGGAAACACCATATATTTT.

This clone has just a few counts. V is TRBV27 and J is TRBJ1-2, with TRBD1 as a possible D gene (5 bases). Per the germline V gene, CDR1 is MNHEY and CDR2 is SMNVEV (reference sequence). The CDR3 is 13 amino acids. Trimming took 4 bases from V and 5 from J, leaving 11 bases between them. CDR3 in DNA: TGTGCCAGCAGTTCGGAAGGGGCTTATGGCTACACCTTC. It codes for CASSSEGAYGYTF.

The chain carries TRBV7-3 and TRBJ2-7, with 7 bases identical to TRBD1. The CDR3 extends over 15 amino acids. The V segment lost 2 bases and the J segment 2 bases; nucleotides outside the gene matches: 6. Germline lookup yields CDR1 SGHTA and CDR2 FQGTGA. CDR3 residues: CASSLSGDSTYEQYF. In DNA, the CDR3 is TGTGCCAGCAGCTTATCCGGGGACAGTACCTACGAGCAGTACTTC.

V is TRBV6-5 and J is TRBJ2-7, with D maybe TRBD1 (5 bases). The CDR3 covers 14 residues. The V gene's germline CDR1 is MNHEY and CDR2 SVGAGI. The V and J ends lost 7 bases and 0 bases respectively, with 13 bases between them. The CDR3 nucleotides are TGTGCCAGCAACGGCGTGCAGGGCTCCTACGAGCAGTACTTC. Protein sequence: CASNGVQGSYEQYF.

This chain uses TRBV12-3 or TRBV12-4 with TRBJ2-7; D may be TRBD1 (5 bases). V was clipped by 5 bases and J by 3 bases, with 8 bases between them. This CDR3 comprises 12 residues. The CDR3 here is CASSARVYEQYF. In nucleotides, the CDR3 is TGTGCCAGCAGTGCCAGGGTCTACGAGCAGTACTTC.

J is TRBJ1-3 and V is TRBV7-9; D remains ambiguous. Germline CDR1 reads SEHNR; CDR2 reads FQNEAQ (reference sequence). CDR3 size: 14 residues. Trimming cost V 3 bases and J 0 bases, with 6 bases left between them. DNA of the CDR3: TGTGCCAGCAGCTTTGACGGCTCTGGAAACACCATATATTTT. Its translation: CASSFDGSGNTIYF.

The chain links TRBV28 to TRBJ2-2, with TRBD1 matching over 9 bases. The CDR3 consists of 16 residues. Trimming at V came to 6 bases and at J to 4 bases, leaving 9 bases not matched to a gene. Germline loops: CDR1 MDHEN, CDR2 SYDVKM. The CDR3 loop is CASRRSGTGSTGELFF. CDR3 sequence (DNA): TGTGCCAGCAGGCGATCCGGGACAGGGAGCACCGGGGAGCTGTTTTTT.

J is TRBJ1-1 and V is TRBV6-5, with D perhaps TRBD1 (5 bases). The CDR3 is 16 amino acids. Trimming shortened V by 0 bases and J by 3 bases, and 14 bases separated the two germline ends. Germline assignment: CDR1 MNHEY and CDR2 SVGAGI. The CDR3 DNA sequence: TGTGCCAGCAGTTACTCTTTTGGGGCGGCGGACACTGAAGCTTTCTTT. Residues: CASSYSFGAADTEAFF.